This passage covers 3 T cell receptor beta chains from one sample sequenced in a study of regulatory T cells in long-lasting Graves disease. Time point described: persistent/refractory GD, antithyroid drugs over 5 years with positive TRAb. RNA isolated from PBMCs was used to make the TCR library. Libraries of TCR beta came from iRepertoire HTBI primers plus Arm-PCR of CDR3 regions. TCRdb re-derived calls from the multiplex PCR reads in MiXCR, one entry per CDR3 protein. There are over 650,000 distinct CDR3 sequences in the sample; around 30% occur only once, and 35% to 55% lies in the top ten. Sequenced material: peripheral blood mononuclear cells (PBMCs), taken when the disease was refractory, from a patient treated with antithyroid drugs. The receptors originated from a female donor with Graves disease.

This clonotype was counted only a few times. The chain recombines TRBV6-1 with TRBJ2-3; D might be TRBD1 or TRBD2, each matching 5 bases. Trimming shortened V by 5 bases and J by 0 bases, and 15 bases separated the two germline ends. The length of the CDR3 is 16 residues. Germline CDR1 reads MNHNS; CDR2 reads SASEGT. As DNA, the CDR3 is TGTGCCAGCAGTACCTCTTGGGGCGGGAGCACAGATACGCAGTATTTT. Protein product: CASSTSWGGSTDTQYF.

This sequence joins TRBV29-1 and TRBJ2-5; D is ambiguous. The CDR3 is 10 amino acids. The germline CDR1 and CDR2 sequences are SQVTM and ANQGSEA. Between the trimmed V and J ends, which lost 4 bases and 7 bases, there was a span of 7 bases. The CDR3 coding sequence is TGCAGCGTTGGGCCGGGGACCCAGTACTTC. It translates to CSVGPGTQYF.

This sequence joins TRBV29-1 and TRBJ1-1; D is perhaps TRBD1 (5 bases). CDR3 length equals 12 residues. Germline V gene data show CDR1 as SQVTM and CDR2 as ANQGSEA. V shed 5 bases and J shed 3 bases, with 10 bases lying between them. The CDR3 reads CSVLGADTEAFF. The CDR3 DNA sequence: TGCAGCGTTCTCGGGGCGGACACTGAAGCTTTCTTT.